Below are 10 T cell receptor beta chains sequenced from a single sample in a study of blood T cell repertoires in COVID-19. Profiled with immunoSEQ multiplex PCR; TCRdb holds only in-frame clones, not every one. This sample has 60,000 to 75,000 clones, with about 87% found just once. What was sequenced was peripheral blood. The receptors come from a man aged 60 to 69 with acute or convalescent COVID-19.

The V call is TRBV15, the J call TRBJ2-7, with D possibly being TRBD1 (5 bases). CDR3 size: 15 residues. Trimming removed 5 bases from V and 3 bases from J, with 17 bases in between. In germline, CDR1 is LNHNV, CDR2 YYDKDF (reference sequence). The CDR3 region has the DNA TGTGCCACCAGCGAAGCACCAACAGGAGACTACGAGCAGTACTTC. This translates into CATSEAPTGDYEQYF.

This chain connects TRBV9 to TRBJ2-3, with 8 bases matching TRBD2. The CDR3 is made up of 15 amino acids. V shed 2 bases and J 6 bases; nucleotides not matched to a gene: 8. In germline, CDR1 is SGDLS, CDR2 YYNGEE. CDR3 in amino acids: CASSVRGGREDTQYF. The CDR3 DNA follows: TGTGCCAGCAGCGTCCGGGGGGGCCGGGAGGATACGCAGTATTTT.

This chain joins TRBV4-2 and TRBJ2-2, with D possibly TRBD2 on 7 matching bases. Trimming cost V 5 bases and J 7 bases, with 17 bases left between them. The CDR3 extends over 15 amino acids. From germline, CDR1 is LGHNA and CDR2 YNFKEQ. For the CDR3, the DNA is TGTGCCAGCAGCGGAGGGGGGGAACTCGACGGGGAGCTGTTTTTT. It translates to CASSGGGELDGELFF.

The V and J genes are TRBV12-3 or TRBV12-4 and TRBJ1-2; D is ambiguous. V lost 3 bases and J 14 bases, leaving 13 bases between the germline ends. The CDR3 runs to 11 residues. This chain's CDR3 is CASSFSGEVTF. The CDR3 region has the DNA TGTGCCAGCAGTTTTAGTGGTGAGGTGACCTTC.

The V and J genes are TRBV19 and TRBJ1-1; D unresolved. Per the germline V gene, CDR1 is LNHDA and CDR2 is SQIVND (reference sequence). V lost 8 bases, J lost 2 bases, and 15 bases lay in between. The CDR3 runs 14 residues. In DNA form, the CDR3 reads TGTGCCAGTTTTGACACTCAACTTAACACTGAAGCTTTCTTT. Translation gives CASFDTQLNTEAFF.

The genes are TRBV6-5 and TRBJ1-2, with 10 bases matching TRBD1. CDR3 length equals 15 residues. The V and J ends lost 2 bases and 4 bases, in that order; junction bases with no gene match: 4. Germline assignment: CDR1 MNHEY and CDR2 SVGAGI. CDR3 amino acids: CASSYARTGGYGYTF. Here the CDR3 DNA reads TGTGCCAGCAGTTACGCCAGGACAGGGGGCTATGGCTACACCTTC.

The genes are TRBV27 and TRBJ1-1; possible D gene TRBD1, 6 bases. Germline-derived CDR1 and CDR2 are MNHEY and SMNVEV (reference sequence). CDR3 length: 15 residues. V was trimmed by 5 bases and J by 1 base, leaving 14 bases between them. The CDR3 DNA sequence: TGTGCCAGCAGTAATACAGGGACGTGGAACACTGAAGCTTTCTTT. It codes for CASSNTGTWNTEAFF.

The V call is TRBV7-2, the J call TRBJ1-2; D is ambiguous. The CDR3 length is 14 residues. V was trimmed by 1 base and J by 6 bases, leaving 12 bases between them. The germline V gene encodes CDR1 SGHTA and CDR2 FQGNSA. The CDR3: CASSLDLSSNGYTF. The DNA for the CDR3 is TGTGCCAGCAGCTTAGATCTCAGTTCCAATGGCTACACCTTC.

This CDR3 is CASSLGRGSNQPQHF. The CDR3 coding sequence is TGTGCCAGCAGCTTGGGCAGGGGTAGCAATCAGCCCCAGCATTTT. The V call is TRBV5-6, the J call TRBJ1-5; maybe TRBD1 (6 bases). The germline V and J ends were trimmed by 0 bases and 0 bases, with 7 bases remaining between them. This CDR3 comprises 15 residues. Germline V gives CDR1 SGHDT, CDR2 YYEEEE.

The chain has TRBV2 and TRBJ2-7; perhaps TRBD1 as D (6 bases). The V and J ends lost 5 bases and 0 bases respectively, with 14 bases between them. The germline CDR1 and CDR2 sequences are SNHLY and FYNNEI. The CDR3 has 15 amino acids. This CDR3 is CASSQGTSSSYEQYF. The DNA of the CDR3 is TGTGCCAGCAGTCAAGGGACATCGAGCTCCTACGAGCAGTACTTC.